Listed below are T cell receptor beta chains from one sample, sequenced in a study of human T cells and chemical hapten exposure. TCRdb re-derived calls from the RACE reads in MiXCR, one entry per CDR3 protein. Among roughly 250,000 distinct CDR3 sequences listed, over 8% were seen once. Source: whole blood, taken in connection with sensitization to the hapten diphenylcyclopropenone (DPC). These TCRs come from a woman aged 40 to 49 with alopecia areata. Some clones in this sample may be carry-over from other donors' samples. Each CDR3 is given with its conserved first and last residue. D genes are given only for firm matches. Some rows mark clone size as missing; the rest say once, few, many or name a class of expanded clone.

j_gene | v_gene | abundance | d_gene | CDR3nt | CDR3aa
TRBJ2-2 | TRBV29-1 | many | TRBD2 | TGCAGCGTTGAAGATAGGCGGGAGAGAGCCGGGGAGCTGTTTTTT | CSVEDRRERAGELFF
TRBJ2-1 | TRBV4-1 | - | - | TGCGCCAGCAGCCAAGATAGGCGGGGATGGGAGCAGTTCTTC | CASSQDRRGWEQFF
TRBJ2-2 | TRBV15 | - | - | TGTGCCACCAGCAGAGATAGGACGGGGGCCGGGGAGCTGTTTTTT | CATSRDRTGAGELFF
TRBJ1-6 | TRBV28 | few | - | TGTGCCAGCAGTTTTCCCCTCCAAAGCTCCTATAATTCACCCCTCCACTTT | CASSFPLQSSYNSPLHF
TRBJ1-5 | TRBV7-2 | - | - | TGTGCCAGCAGCTACGTCCCTTCCCAGTTCGTTAATCAGCCCCAGCATTTT | CASSYVPSQFVNQPQHF
TRBJ2-4 | TRBV12-3/TRBV12-4 | many | - | TGTGCCAGCAGTTCAAGCCTCAAGAACATTCAGTACTTC | CASSSSLKNIQYF
TRBJ2-5 | TRBV6-5 | few | - | TGTGCCAGCGGGAAGACAGGGAGGGATCAAGAGACCCAGTACTTC | CASGKTGRDQETQYF
TRBJ2-1 | TRBV5-1 | few | TRBD2 | TGCGCCAGCAGCTTGGAGGGACTACCGGGACCTAATGAGCAGTTCTTC | CASSLEGLPGPNEQFF
TRBJ1-1 | TRBV18 | few | - | TGTGCCAGCTCACCACGTAACTCGGTGAACACTGAAGCTTTCTTT | CASSPRNSVNTEAFF
TRBJ2-1 | TRBV27 | few | - | TGTGCCAGCAGAGTAGCGCGGTCCTACAATGAGCAGTTCTTC | CASRVARSYNEQFF
TRBJ2-7 | TRBV4-3 | - | - | TGCGCCAGCAGCCAAGCTCGGGCCGCGGGCGGCTCCCACGAGCAGTACTTC | CASSQARAAGGSHEQYF
TRBJ2-7 | TRBV29-1 | few | TRBD2 | TGCAGCGTTCAGGCCCTAGCGGGGACCTACGAGCAGTACTTC | CSVQALAGTYEQYF
TRBJ2-3 | TRBV6-5 | - | TRBD1 | TGTGCCAGCGGTGTACAGGGGGCCGGAGATACGCAGTATTTT | CASGVQGAGDTQYF
TRBJ1-6 | TRBV12-3/TRBV12-4 | few | - | TGTGCCAGCAGTTTATACCAGGGAAGGGCACCCCTCCACTTT | CASSLYQGRAPLHF
TRBJ2-3 | TRBV6-5 | - | - | TGTGCCAGCAGTTACCAAACACCTGACATTCGCGCAGATACGCAGTATTTT | CASSYQTPDIRADTQYF
TRBJ2-3 | TRBV27 | few | - | TGTGCCAGCAGTTTGGCAGGTTGGGCAGATACGCAGTATTTT | CASSLAGWADTQYF
TRBJ2-2 | TRBV6-5 | many | - | TGTGCCAGCAGATCAAGCCCTTACACCGGGGAGCTGTTTTTT | CASRSSPYTGELFF
TRBJ2-6 | TRBV7-2 | - | - | TGTGCCAGCAGCTTCTCGAACAGGGTTGGCTCTGGGGCCAACGTCCTGACTTTC | CASSFSNRVGSGANVLTF
TRBJ2-7 | TRBV10-3 | few | - | TGTGCCATCAGTTCGGTGACGATAGAGCAGTACTTC | CAISSVTIEQYF
TRBJ1-2 | TRBV6-5 | many | - | TGTGCCAGCAGAGAGGCCGTTTCGGGCTACACCTTC | CASREAVSGYTF
TRBJ2-2 | TRBV12-3/TRBV12-4 | few | - | TGTGCCAGCAGTTTAGGAGCGGCATCGAACACCGGGGAGCTGTTTTTT | CASSLGAASNTGELFF
TRBJ2-5 | TRBV29-1 | - | - | TGCAGCGTTGTCTCTTCCCAGACGGTGGAGACCCAGTACTTC | CSVVSSQTVETQYF
TRBJ1-4 | TRBV20-1 | few | - | TGCAGTGCGGCCCGACTGGTAACTAATGAAAAACTGTTTTTT | CSAARLVTNEKLFF
TRBJ2-7 | TRBV28 | few | TRBD1 | TGTGCCAGCAGCAGCCCGGACAGGACCTCCTACGAGCAGTACTTC | CASSSPDRTSYEQYF
TRBJ2-3 | TRBV6-2/TRBV6-3 | few | - | TGTGCCAGCAGCCGGGCCAGCGGGAGCACAGATACGCAGTATTTT | CASSRASGSTDTQYF
TRBJ1-6 | TRBV25-1 | few | TRBD1 | TGTGCCAGCAGCGTCAATCAGGGGGCGTATTCACCCCTCCACTTT | CASSVNQGAYSPLHF
TRBJ2-1 | TRBV12-3/TRBV12-4 | - | - | TGTGCCAGCACCACGACTCTTTATGAGCAGTTCTTC | CASTTTLYEQFF
TRBJ2-7 | TRBV6-5 | many | TRBD2 | TGTGCCAGCAGTTTACGGGAGGGAGGCTACGAGCAGTACTTC | CASSLREGGYEQYF
TRBJ2-7 | TRBV20-1 | few | - | TGCAGTGCTGCCGTACAGGTGCACGAGCAGTACTTC | CSAAVQVHEQYF
TRBJ2-3 | TRBV29-1 | - | - | TGCAGCGTTGAATGGGGCACAGATACGCAGTATTTT | CSVEWGTDTQYF
TRBJ2-1 | TRBV7-9 | few | TRBD1 | TGTGCCAGCAGCCGGATGGGGACAGGGAGCGATGAGCAGTTCTTC | CASSRMGTGSDEQFF
TRBJ1-1 | TRBV5-4 | many | - | TGTGCCAGCAGCCAATGGACGAGCACTGAAGCTTTCTTT | CASSQWTSTEAFF
TRBJ2-1 | TRBV2 | - | - | TGTGCCAGCAGTGTGGAACTAGCCTACAATGAGCAGTTCTTC | CASSVELAYNEQFF
TRBJ1-5 | TRBV29-1 | few | TRBD1 | TGCAGCGTTGAAACAGGGGGAAATCAGCCCCAGCATTTT | CSVETGGNQPQHF
TRBJ2-7 | TRBV4-1 | - | - | TGCGCCAGCAGCCAAGATAGTCGAGCAGGGTATGGGAACGAGCAGTACTTC | CASSQDSRAGYGNEQYF
TRBJ2-5 | TRBV6-2/TRBV6-3 | - | - | TGTGCCAGCAGACTCCTAGGAGCGGTCCCCGAGACCCAGTACTTC | CASRLLGAVPETQYF
TRBJ2-4 | TRBV14 | - | - | TGTGCCAGCAGCCAAGTCAGGGTGGACATTCAGTACTTC | CASSQVRVDIQYF
TRBJ2-6 | TRBV28 | - | - | TGTGCCAGCAGTCCTCAAGACCCGTTGGGGGCCAACGTCCTGACTTTC | CASSPQDPLGANVLTF
TRBJ2-7 | TRBV24-1 | - | - | TGTGCCACCAGTGATCCCCACCTTTCCGGATTGGACGAGCAGTACTTC | CATSDPHLSGLDEQYF
TRBJ2-7 | TRBV5-6 | many | TRBD2 | TGTGCCAGCAGCTTGAGCAGGGCGTCCGGGACTAGGCGCCGCTCCTACGAGCAGTACTTC | CASSLSRASGTRRRSYEQYF
TRBJ1-2 | TRBV5-1 | few | - | TGCGCCAGCAGCTTGGCCGGGGAGAACTATGGCTACACCTTC | CASSLAGENYGYTF
TRBJ2-6 | TRBV29-1 | many | TRBD2 | TGCAGCGTTGAAGATCCCTCTAGCGGGAACTCTGGGGCCAACGTCCTGACTTTC | CSVEDPSSGNSGANVLTF
TRBJ2-6 | TRBV3-1 | few | - | TGTGCCAGCATATTAGTATCGGGGGCCAACGTCCTGACTTTC | CASILVSGANVLTF
TRBJ2-1 | TRBV11-2 | - | TRBD2 | TGTGCCAGCAGTGAATCGAGCGGGATTCAGCAGTTCTTC | CASSESSGIQQFF
TRBJ2-7 | TRBV27 | few | - | TGTGCCAGCAGTTTGTTAACAGGATCCTACGAGCAGTACTTC | CASSLLTGSYEQYF